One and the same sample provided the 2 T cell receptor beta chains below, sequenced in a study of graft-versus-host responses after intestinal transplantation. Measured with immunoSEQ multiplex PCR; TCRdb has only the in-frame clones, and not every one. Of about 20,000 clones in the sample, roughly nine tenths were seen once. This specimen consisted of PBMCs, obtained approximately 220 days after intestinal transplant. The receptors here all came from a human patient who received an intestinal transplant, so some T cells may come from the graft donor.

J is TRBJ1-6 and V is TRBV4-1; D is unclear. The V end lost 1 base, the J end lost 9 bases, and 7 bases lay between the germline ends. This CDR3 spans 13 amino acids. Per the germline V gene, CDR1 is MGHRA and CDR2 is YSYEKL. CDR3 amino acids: CASSQVSPSPLHF. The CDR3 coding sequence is TGCGCCAGCAGCCAAGTTAGTCCTTCACCCCTCCACTTT.

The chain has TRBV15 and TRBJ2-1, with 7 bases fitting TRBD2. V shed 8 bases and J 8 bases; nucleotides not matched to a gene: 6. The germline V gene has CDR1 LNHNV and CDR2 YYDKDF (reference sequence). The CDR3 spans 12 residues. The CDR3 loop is CATGEGPDEQFF. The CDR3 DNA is TGTGCCACCGGGGAGGGGCCGGATGAGCAGTTCTTC.